The 6 T cell receptor beta chains reported below all come from one sample, sequenced in a study of T cell changes during pregnancy in multiple sclerosis. Generated by immunoSEQ multiplex PCR, the TCRdb table keeps only in-frame clones and is missing some. This sample yields around 68,000 clones, of which around 91% are seen a single time; over 1% belongs to the top ten. The sample in question was peripheral blood, obtained after pregnancy. All receptors come from a female donor in good health, enrolled as a control in a pregnancy study.

The chain recombines TRBV18 with TRBJ2-2; 8 bases align to TRBD1. This CDR3 has 14 residues. The V gene end was trimmed by 6 bases and the J gene end by 6 bases; junction bases not matched to a gene: 6. Germline V gene sequence: CDR1 KGHSH, CDR2 LQKENI. The CDR3 region has the DNA TGTGCCAGCTCGCCTAGGACAGGGTCCGGGGAGCTGTTTTTT. Encoded protein: CASSPRTGSGELFF.

This sequence joins TRBV7-3 and TRBJ1-2; D might be TRBD1 (5 bases). Deletions cut 2 bases from V and 6 bases from J, with 13 bases between. This CDR3 is built from 14 residues. The germline V gene encodes CDR1 SGHTA and CDR2 FQGTGA. The CDR3 DNA sequence: TGTGCCAGCAGCTTATTGGGCAGGGTGGATGGCTACACCTTC. This gives the protein CASSLLGRVDGYTF.

This clone was found once. The chain has TRBV7-9 and TRBJ1-1, with D possibly being TRBD1 (6 bases). From germline, CDR1 is SEHNR and CDR2 FQNEAQ (reference sequence). The CDR3 runs 16 residues. Trimming pared 1 base from V and 1 base from J, leaving 13 bases between. The DNA of the CDR3 is TGTGCCAGCAGCTTAGAGTACAGGGTAGGGAACACTGAAGCTTTCTTT. Residues: CASSLEYRVGNTEAFF.

This rearrangement joins TRBV2 to TRBJ1-6; 10 bases are shared with TRBD1. Losses at the gene ends were 8 bases for V and 8 bases for J; bases not matched to a gene: 18. CDR1 is SNHLY, CDR2 FYNNEI, per germline. The length of the CDR3 is 18 residues. The CDR3, as DNA: TGTGCCAGCTGCTCACCCGGGACAGGGGTTGTATTGGATTCACCCCTCCACTTT. Translating gives CASCSPGTGVVLDSPLHF.

The chain carries TRBV5-4 and TRBJ2-1; D is possibly TRBD1 (5 bases). This CDR3 has 16 residues. The germline V and J ends were trimmed by 6 bases and 7 bases, with 23 bases remaining between them. Per germline, CDR1 SGHNT and CDR2 YYREEE (reference sequence). The CDR3 nucleotides are TGTGCCAGCACACCTGGTGCGTCAGGGTTATGGAATGAGCAGTTCTTC. This codes for CASTPGASGLWNEQFF.

The V and J genes are TRBV28 and TRBJ1-5; 7 nucleotides line up with TRBD1. The CDR3 loop spans 14 amino acids. Germline CDR1 MDHEN, CDR2 SYDVKM. Losses at the gene ends were 2 bases for V and 7 bases for J; bases not matched to a gene: 5. The CDR3 sequence is CASSLDRGPQPQHF. CDR3 coding DNA: TGTGCCAGCAGTTTAGATAGGGGGCCCCAGCCCCAGCATTTT.